The T cell receptor beta chain under discussion was sequenced for a study of response to subunit inactivated influenza vaccine. Broader study findings: Each seasonal influenza vaccination recruits few new T cells, the authors suggested.

This clonotype was seen more than once but under ten times. Its antigen is undetermined. The CDR3 runs 16 residues. The V and J ends lost 6 bases and 6 bases, in that order; junction bases with no gene match: 14. MiXCR, run by TCRdb on the RT-PCR reads, gives a single entry per CDR3 protein. In the table there are 530,000 or so distinct CDR3 sequences, roughly 10% of which are singletons. This sequence was found in a man aged 50 or older who received an inactivated influenza vaccine. Sequenced material: PBMCs from blood, taken on the day of vaccination. This chain uses TRBV12-3 or TRBV12-4 with TRBJ2-7, with 10 bases aligning to TRBD1. The CDR3, as DNA: TGTGCCAGCAGCCCACTCACCGGGACAGGGGAACTCGAGCAGTACTTC. Translation: CASSPLTGTGELEQYF.